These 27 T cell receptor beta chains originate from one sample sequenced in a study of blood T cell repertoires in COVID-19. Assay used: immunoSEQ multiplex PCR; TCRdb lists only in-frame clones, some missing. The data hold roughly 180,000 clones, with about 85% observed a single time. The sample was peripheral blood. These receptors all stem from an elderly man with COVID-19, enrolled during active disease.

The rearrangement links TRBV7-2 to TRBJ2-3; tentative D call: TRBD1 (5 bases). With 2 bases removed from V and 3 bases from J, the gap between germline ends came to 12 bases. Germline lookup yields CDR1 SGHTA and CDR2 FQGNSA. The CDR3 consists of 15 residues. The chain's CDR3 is CASSLHGQGTDTQYF. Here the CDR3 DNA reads TGTGCCAGCAGCTTACACGGGCAGGGAACAGATACGCAGTATTTT.

The CDR3 DNA sequence: TGTGCCAGCAGCGTAGGACTATTTCAGGACAATGAGCAGTTCTTC. The encoded protein is CASSVGLFQDNEQFF. The V and J genes are TRBV9 and TRBJ2-1, with D maybe TRBD2 (5 bases). Germline V CDR1 and CDR2: SGDLS, YYNGEE. V was pared by 0 bases and J by 5 bases, with 12 bases between. The CDR3 totals 15 residues.

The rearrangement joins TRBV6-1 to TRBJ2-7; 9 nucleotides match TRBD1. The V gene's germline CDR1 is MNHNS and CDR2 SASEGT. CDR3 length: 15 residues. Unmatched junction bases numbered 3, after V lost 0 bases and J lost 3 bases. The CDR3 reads CASSEAQGAYYEQYF. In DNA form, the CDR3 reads TGTGCCAGCAGTGAAGCACAGGGGGCTTACTACGAGCAGTACTTC.

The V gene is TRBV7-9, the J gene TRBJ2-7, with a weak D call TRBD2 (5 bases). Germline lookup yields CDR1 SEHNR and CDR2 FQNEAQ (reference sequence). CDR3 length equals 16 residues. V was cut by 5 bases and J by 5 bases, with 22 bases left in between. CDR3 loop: CASSPGGRLLIHEQYF. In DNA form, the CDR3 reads TGTGCCAGCAGCCCTGGAGGACGCCTGTTGATCCACGAGCAGTACTTC. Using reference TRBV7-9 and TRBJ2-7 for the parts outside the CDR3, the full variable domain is DTGVSQNPRHKITKRGQNVTFRCDPISEHNRLYWYRQTLGQGPEFLTYFQNEAQLEKSRLLSDRFSAERPKGSFSTLEIQRTEQGDSAMYLCASSPGGRLLIHEQYFGPGTRLTVT.

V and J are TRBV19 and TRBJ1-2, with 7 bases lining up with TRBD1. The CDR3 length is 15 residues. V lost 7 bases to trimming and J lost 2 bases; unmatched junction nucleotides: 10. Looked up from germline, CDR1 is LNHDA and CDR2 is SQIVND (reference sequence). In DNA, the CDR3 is TGTGCCAGTACCGGGACAGCCTCTCAAAACTATGGCTACACCTTC. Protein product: CASTGTASQNYGYTF.

The CDR3 loop reads CASSETGVTEYF. The DNA of the CDR3 is TGTGCCAGCAGTGAGACAGGGGTCACGGAGTACTTC. V and J are TRBV2 and TRBJ2-7, with TRBD1 identical over 8 bases. The CDR3 is 12 amino acids. The V gene end was trimmed by 3 bases and the J gene end by 11 bases; junction bases not matched to a gene: 6. CDR1 is SNHLY and CDR2 is FYNNEI in the germline V gene.

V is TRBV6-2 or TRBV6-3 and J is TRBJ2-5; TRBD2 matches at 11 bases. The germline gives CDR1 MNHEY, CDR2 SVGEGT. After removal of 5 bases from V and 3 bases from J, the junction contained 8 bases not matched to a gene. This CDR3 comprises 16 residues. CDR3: CASSRSGGAVEETQYF. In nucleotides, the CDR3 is TGTGCCAGCAGTCGTAGCGGGGGGGCAGTAGAAGAGACCCAGTACTTC.

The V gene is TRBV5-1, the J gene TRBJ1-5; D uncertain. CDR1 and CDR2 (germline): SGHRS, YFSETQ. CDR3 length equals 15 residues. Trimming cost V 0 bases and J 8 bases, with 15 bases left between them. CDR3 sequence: CASSLGEGLREPQHF. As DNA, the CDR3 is TGCGCCAGCAGCTTGGGGGAGGGCCTTAGGGAGCCCCAGCATTTT.

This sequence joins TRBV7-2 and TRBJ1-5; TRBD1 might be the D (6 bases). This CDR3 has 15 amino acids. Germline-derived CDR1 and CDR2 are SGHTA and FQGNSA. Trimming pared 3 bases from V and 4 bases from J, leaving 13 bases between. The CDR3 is CASSLDSLRNQPQHF. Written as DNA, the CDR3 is TGTGCCAGCAGCTTGGACAGCCTGAGGAATCAGCCCCAGCATTTT. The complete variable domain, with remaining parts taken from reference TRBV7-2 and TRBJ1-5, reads GAGVSQSPSNKVTEKGKDVELRCDPISGHTALYWYRQSLGQGLEFLIYFQGNSAPDKSGLPSDRFSAERTGGSVSTLTIQRTQQEDSAVYLCASSLDSLRNQPQHFGDGTRLSIL.

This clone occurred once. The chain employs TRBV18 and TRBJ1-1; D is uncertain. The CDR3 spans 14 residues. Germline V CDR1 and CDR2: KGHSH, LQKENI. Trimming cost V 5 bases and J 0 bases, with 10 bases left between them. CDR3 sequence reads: CASSSRLMNTEAFF. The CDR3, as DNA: TGTGCCAGCTCATCCAGGCTAATGAACACTGAAGCTTTCTTT. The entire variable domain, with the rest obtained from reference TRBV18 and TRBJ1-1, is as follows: NAGVMQNPRHLVRRRGQEARLRCSPMKGHSHVYWYRQLPEEGLKFMVYLQKENIIDESGMPKERFSAEFPKEGPSILRIQQVVRGDSAAYFCASSSRLMNTEAFFGQGTRLTVV.

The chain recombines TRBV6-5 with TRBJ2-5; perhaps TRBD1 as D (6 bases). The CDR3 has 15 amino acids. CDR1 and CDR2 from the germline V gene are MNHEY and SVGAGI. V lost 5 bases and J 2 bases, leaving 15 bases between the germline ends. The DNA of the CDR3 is TGTGCCAGCAGTAACCGACAGGAAACACAAGAGACCCAGTACTTC. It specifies CASSNRQETQETQYF.

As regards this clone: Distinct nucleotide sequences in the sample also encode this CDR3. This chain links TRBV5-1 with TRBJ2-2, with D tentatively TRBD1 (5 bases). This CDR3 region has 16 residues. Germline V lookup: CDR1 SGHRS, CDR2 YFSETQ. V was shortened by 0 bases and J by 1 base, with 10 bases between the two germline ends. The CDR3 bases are TGCGCCAGCAGCTTGGCCGCAGGGCGGAACACCGGGGAGCTGTTTTTT. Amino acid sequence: CASSLAAGRNTGELFF.

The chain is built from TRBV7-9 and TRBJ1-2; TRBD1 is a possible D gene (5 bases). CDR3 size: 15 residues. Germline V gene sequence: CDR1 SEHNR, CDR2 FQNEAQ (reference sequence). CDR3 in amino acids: CATSESRGLNYGYTF. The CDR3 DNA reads TGTGCGACGAGCGAGAGTAGGGGACTAAACTATGGCTACACCTTC.

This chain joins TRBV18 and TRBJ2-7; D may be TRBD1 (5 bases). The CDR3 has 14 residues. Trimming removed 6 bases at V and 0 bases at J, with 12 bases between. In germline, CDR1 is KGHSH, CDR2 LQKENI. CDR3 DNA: TGTGCCAGCTCCAGGACACCTAGCTCCTACGAGCAGTACTTC. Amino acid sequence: CASSRTPSSYEQYF.

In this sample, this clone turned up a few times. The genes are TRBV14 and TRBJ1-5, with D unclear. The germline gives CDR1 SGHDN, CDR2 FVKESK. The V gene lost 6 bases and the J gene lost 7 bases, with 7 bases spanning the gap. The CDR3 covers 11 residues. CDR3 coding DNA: TGTGCCAGCAGTCCTAAGCAGCCCCAGCATTTT. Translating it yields CASSPKQPQHF.

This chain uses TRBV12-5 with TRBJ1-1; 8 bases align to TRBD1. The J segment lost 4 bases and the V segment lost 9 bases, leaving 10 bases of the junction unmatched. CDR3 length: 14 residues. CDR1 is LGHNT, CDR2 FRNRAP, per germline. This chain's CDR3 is CASATGGGSTEAFF. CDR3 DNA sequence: TGTGCTAGCGCAACAGGGGGGGGGAGCACTGAAGCTTTCTTT. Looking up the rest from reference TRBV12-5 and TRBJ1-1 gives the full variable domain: DARVTQTPRHKVTEMGQEVTMRCQPILGHNTVFWYRQTMMQGLELLAYFRNRAPLDDSGMPKDRFSAEMPDATLATLKIQPSEPRDSAVYFCASATGGGSTEAFFGQGTRLTVV.

The DNA of the CDR3 is TGTGCCATCAGTGACCGGGACAGCTATGGCTACACCTTC. This translates into CAISDRDSYGYTF. V is TRBV10-3 and J is TRBJ1-2; TRBD1 aligns across 7 bases. CDR1 ENHRY and CDR2 SYGVKD come from the germline V gene. The CDR3 consists of 13 residues. J was trimmed by 4 bases and V by 3 bases; bases with no gene match: 2.

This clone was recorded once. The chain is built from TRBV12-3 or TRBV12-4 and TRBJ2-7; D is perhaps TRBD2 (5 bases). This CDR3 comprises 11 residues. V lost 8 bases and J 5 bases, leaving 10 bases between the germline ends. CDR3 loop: CASHEGNEQYF. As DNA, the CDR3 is TGTGCCAGCCATGAGGGAAACGAGCAGTACTTC.

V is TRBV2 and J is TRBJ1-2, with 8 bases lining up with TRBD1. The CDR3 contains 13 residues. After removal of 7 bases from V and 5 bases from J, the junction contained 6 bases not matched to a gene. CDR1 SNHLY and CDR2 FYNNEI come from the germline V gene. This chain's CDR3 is CASNLRGRYGYTF. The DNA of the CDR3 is TGTGCCAGCAATCTCAGGGGGCGGTATGGCTACACCTTC. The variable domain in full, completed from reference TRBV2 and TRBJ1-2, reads EPEVTQTPSHQVTQMGQEVILRCVPISNHLYFYWYRQILGQKVEFLVSFYNNEISEKSEIFDDQFSVERPDGSNFTLKIRSTKLEDSAMYFCASNLRGRYGYTFGSGTRLTVV.

The CDR3 protein is CASRAPGTAFNTIYF. The CDR3 DNA reads TGTGCCAGCAGGGCTCCCGGGACAGCTTTCAACACCATATATTTT. The rearrangement uses TRBV2 and TRBJ1-3; 7 bases agree with TRBD1. The CDR3 spans 15 residues. Losses at the gene ends were 6 bases for V and 7 bases for J; bases not matched to a gene: 12. Germline loops: CDR1 SNHLY, CDR2 FYNNEI.

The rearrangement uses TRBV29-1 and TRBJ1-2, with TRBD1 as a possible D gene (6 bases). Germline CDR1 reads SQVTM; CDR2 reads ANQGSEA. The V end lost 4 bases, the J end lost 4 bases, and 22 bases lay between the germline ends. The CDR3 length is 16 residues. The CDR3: CSVGRGPSLGFYGYTF. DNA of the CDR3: TGCAGCGTTGGGCGGGGGCCATCACTCGGGTTCTATGGCTACACCTTC.

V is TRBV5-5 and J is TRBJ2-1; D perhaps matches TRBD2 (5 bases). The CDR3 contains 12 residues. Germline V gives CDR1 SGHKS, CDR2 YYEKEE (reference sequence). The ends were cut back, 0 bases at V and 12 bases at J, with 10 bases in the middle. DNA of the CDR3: TGTGCCAGCAGCTTGGTGTCGAGCGGGCAGTTCTTC. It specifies CASSLVSSGQFF.

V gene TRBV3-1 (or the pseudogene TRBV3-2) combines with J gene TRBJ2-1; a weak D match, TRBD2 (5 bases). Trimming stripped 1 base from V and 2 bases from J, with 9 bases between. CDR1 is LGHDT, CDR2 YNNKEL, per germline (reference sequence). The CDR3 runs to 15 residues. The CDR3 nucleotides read TGTGCCAGCAGCCAAGCCGAGCGGACCTACAATGAGCAGTTCTTC. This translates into CASSQAERTYNEQFF.

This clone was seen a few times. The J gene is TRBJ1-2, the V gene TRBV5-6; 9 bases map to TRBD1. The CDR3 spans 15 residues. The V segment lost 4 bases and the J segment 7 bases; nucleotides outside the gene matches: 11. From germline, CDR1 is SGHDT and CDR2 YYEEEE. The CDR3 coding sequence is TGTGCCAGCAGCACGTCCCTACAGGGGGCTCGTGGCTACACCTTC. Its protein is CASSTSLQGARGYTF.

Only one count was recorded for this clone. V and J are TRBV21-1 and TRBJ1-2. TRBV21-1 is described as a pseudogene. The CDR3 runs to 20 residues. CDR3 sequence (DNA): TGTGCCAGCAGCAAAGGGGACTCCTTTTCATCCTGTACAGCTAACTATGGCTACACCTTC. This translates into CASSKGDSFSSCTANYGYTF.

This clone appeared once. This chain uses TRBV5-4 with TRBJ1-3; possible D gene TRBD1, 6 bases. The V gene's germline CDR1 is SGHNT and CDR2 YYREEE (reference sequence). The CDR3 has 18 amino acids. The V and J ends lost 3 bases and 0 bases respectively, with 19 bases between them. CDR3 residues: CASSSRGPSGSSGNTIYF. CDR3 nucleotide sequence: TGTGCCAGCAGCTCCAGGGGACCCAGCGGCTCCTCTGGAAACACCATATATTTT.

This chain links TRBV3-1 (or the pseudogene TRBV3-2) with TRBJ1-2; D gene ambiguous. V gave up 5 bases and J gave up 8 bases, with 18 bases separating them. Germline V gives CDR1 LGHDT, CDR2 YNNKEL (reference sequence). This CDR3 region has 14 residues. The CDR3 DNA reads TGTGCCAGCAGCTCATCGCTGTTGGCGGTCGGCTACACCTTC. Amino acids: CASSSSLLAVGYTF.